This passage covers 30 T cell receptor beta chains from one sample sequenced in a study of regulatory T cells in long-lasting Graves disease. Arm-PCR of CDR3 regions with iRepertoire HTBI primers generated TCR beta libraries. TCRdb ran MiXCR on the multiplex PCR reads and lists one entry per CDR3 protein. The profile shows about 400,000 distinct CDR3 sequences, around 15% of them singletons. Time point noted: newly diagnosed GD, antithyroid drugs for less than 3 months. Researchers made the TCR library from RNA that was extracted from PBMCs. The data also belong to a second study, concerning T cells in Graves' hyperthyroidism and ophthalmopathy.

Sequencing was performed on peripheral blood mononuclear cells (PBMCs), taken at new diagnosis, from a patient treated with antithyroid drugs. The receptors stem from a woman aged 18-29 years with Graves disease.

Turning to this clonotype: With a much larger clone just one base away, this may be a read error. Likely a read error: the CDR3 ends without its conserved phenylalanine or tryptophan. V is TRBV6-5 and J is TRBJ2-2, with TRBD1 as a possible D gene (5 bases). V lost 0 bases and J lost 7, with 15 bases in between. This CDR3 region has 16 residues. Per germline, CDR1 MNHEY and CDR2 SVGAGI. The CDR3 protein is CASSYSSAGPIGELFS. CDR3 nucleotides: TGTGCCAGCAGTTACTCGTCGGCAGGGCCGATCGGGGAGCTGTTTTCT.

This clonotype was seen ten or more times. The conserved closing phenylalanine or tryptophan is absent in this CDR3, likely reflecting a read error. The rearrangement links TRBV4-2 to TRBJ1-1; a possible D gene is TRBD1 (5 bases). This CDR3 region has 15 residues. V was clipped by 0 bases and J by 1 base, with 9 bases between them. The germline V gene has CDR1 LGHNA and CDR2 YNFKEQ. CDR3 sequence: CASSQDWGGNTEAFL. The CDR3 DNA is TGTGCCAGCAGCCAAGATTGGGGGGGGAACACTGAAGCTTTCTTG.

This clonotype was seen many times. V and J are TRBV28 and TRBJ1-1; unclear D gene. From germline, CDR1 is MDHEN and CDR2 SYDVKM. This CDR3 contains 12 residues. V was shortened by 6 bases and J by 1 base, with 6 bases between the two germline ends. CDR3 sequence (DNA): TGTGCCAGCAGGGACCCGAACACTGAAGCTTTCTTT. It yields the protein CASRDPNTEAFF.

V and J are TRBV18 and TRBJ2-7; 7 bases match TRBD2. Germline lookup yields CDR1 KGHSH and CDR2 LQKENI. J was trimmed by 8 bases and V by 5 bases; bases with no gene match: 9. The CDR3 length is 13 residues. CDR3 in DNA: TGTGCCAGCTCAGGGGGGGTCGCCCACAAGCAGTACTTC. Amino acids: CASSGGVAHKQYF.

With respect to this clonotype: One end of the junction does not line up with germline, which may come from a read error. This rearrangement joins TRBV5-5 to TRBJ2-1, with 13 nucleotides matching TRBD2. CDR1 SGHKS and CDR2 YYEKEE come from the germline V gene (reference sequence). The CDR3 totals 19 residues. The CDR3 region is CASSLATSGRDNIYIEQFF. In nucleotides, the CDR3 is TGTGCCAGCAGCTTGGCCACTAGCGGGAGGGACAACATCTACATTGAGCAGTTCTTC.

This clonotype was detected a few times. The chain has TRBV3-1 and TRBJ1-6, with D unclear. This CDR3 region has 13 residues. The germline gives CDR1 LGHDT, CDR2 YNNKEL (reference sequence). Between the trimmed V and J ends, which lost 3 bases and 7 bases, there was a span of 7 bases. DNA of the CDR3: TGTGCCAGCAGCCAGCGAGGGAATTCACCCCTCCACTTT. Its protein is CASSQRGNSPLHF.

Ten or more counts support this clonotype. This chain connects TRBV3-1 to TRBJ2-3; TRBD2 is a possible D gene (6 bases). Trimming took off 0 bases at V and 2 bases at J, with 15 bases between the two ends. CDR1 and CDR2 from the germline V gene are LGHDT and YNNKEL (reference sequence). CDR3 size: 17 residues. Written as DNA, the CDR3 is TGTGCCAGCAGCCAAGATCCTCCAGGGACTCCCACAGATACGCAGTATTTT. Translating it yields CASSQDPPGTPTDTQYF.

This clonotype was recorded many times. The J gene is TRBJ1-1, the V gene TRBV12-3 or TRBV12-4; unclear D gene. The CDR3 consists of 13 residues. V was clipped by 2 bases and J by 5 bases, with 9 bases between them. CDR3 protein: CASSLPARTEAFF. The CDR3 DNA follows: TGTGCCAGCAGTTTACCGGCCAGAACTGAAGCTTTCTTT.

In its sample, this clonotype was seen many times. This chain links TRBV3-1 with TRBJ1-1, with 7 bases fitting TRBD1. CDR1 is LGHDT, CDR2 YNNKEL, per germline (reference sequence). The CDR3 extends over 14 amino acids. Germline trimming cut 6 bases from V and 9 bases from J; bases unmatched to any gene: 13. Here the CDR3 DNA reads TGTGCCAGCAGTCCACTGGGGGACAGCAGACAAGCTTTCTTT. The encoded protein is CASSPLGDSRQAFF.

Here the CDR3 reads CASSLAGDHNSGYTF. CDR3 DNA: TGTGCCAGCAGCCTTGCGGGGGACCATAATTCTGGCTACACCTTC. The V call is TRBV7-2, the J call TRBJ1-2; possibly TRBD1 for D (5 bases). This CDR3 has 15 amino acids. Trimming pared 5 bases from V and 7 bases from J, leaving 20 bases between. Germline lookup yields CDR1 SGHTA and CDR2 FQGNSA.

This clonotype has ten or more counts. The chain combines TRBV7-9 with TRBJ1-2; unclear D gene. This CDR3 is 11 amino acids long. With 1 base removed from V and 10 bases from J, the gap between germline ends came to 7 bases. Germline V gene lookup returns CDR1 SEHNR and CDR2 FQNEAQ (reference sequence). The DNA for the CDR3 is TGTGCCAGCAGCTTAGTCGGATCCTACACCTTC. This translates into CASSLVGSYTF.

This clonotype came up many times. The rearrangement joins TRBV6-1 to TRBJ2-7, with 8 bases identical to TRBD2. Germline V gene sequence: CDR1 MNHNS, CDR2 SASEGT. With V trimmed by 5 bases and J by 0 bases, 9 bases remained unmatched. The CDR3 is 16 amino acids. CDR3 protein: CASSPWSGGSSYEQYF. The CDR3 DNA sequence: TGTGCCAGCAGTCCGTGGAGCGGGGGCAGCTCCTACGAGCAGTACTTC.

This clonotype was counted ten times or more. This chain uses TRBV2 with TRBJ2-5; D is possibly TRBD2 (5 bases). Germline V gene data show CDR1 as SNHLY and CDR2 as FYNNEI. V was trimmed by 7 bases and J by 7 bases, leaving 19 bases between them. The CDR3 is 14 amino acids. The CDR3: CASKWGEGLVTQYF. CDR3 sequence (DNA): TGTGCCAGCAAATGGGGTGAGGGATTGGTGACCCAGTACTTC.

This clonotype was counted many times. The chain joins TRBV9 to TRBJ2-1; TRBD2 matches 8 bases. There are 16 residues in the CDR3. The V segment lost 3 bases and the J segment 4 bases; nucleotides outside the gene matches: 9. Per the germline V gene, CDR1 is SGDLS and CDR2 is YYNGEE. The CDR3 bases are TGTGCCAGCAGCGACCGCCTAGCGGGCAAATACAATGAGCAGTTCTTC. This translates into CASSDRLAGKYNEQFF.

This clonotype was recorded a few times. The chain employs TRBV9 and TRBJ2-5; 11 bases line up with TRBD2. J lost 5 bases, V lost 0 bases, and 3 bases had no gene match. In germline, CDR1 is SGDLS, CDR2 YYNGEE. CDR3 size: 15 residues. The CDR3 spells CASSVGLAGWETQYF. CDR3 coding DNA: TGTGCCAGCAGCGTAGGACTAGCGGGGTGGGAGACCCAGTACTTC.

Comment on this clonotype: This may arise from a read error, as a much more abundant clone is one base away. V is TRBV10-1 and J is TRBJ1-1; TRBD1 matches 9 bases. The germline CDR1 and CDR2 sequences are WNHNN and SYGVQD (reference sequence). CDR3 length: 13 amino acids. CDR3 protein: CAGSESQGTGRFF. In DNA, the CDR3 is TGCGCCGGCAGTGAGTCACAGGGGACAGGGAGGTTCTTT.

This clonotype was observed at least ten times. The junction does not match germline at one end; this may be a read error. The chain joins TRBV5-5 to TRBJ1-6; unclear D gene. Germline lookup yields CDR1 SGHKS and CDR2 YYEKEE (reference sequence). The CDR3 spans 14 residues. The CDR3 sequence: CASSMGDERSPLHF. Here the CDR3 DNA reads TGCGCCAGCAGCATGGGAGATGAGAGGTCACCCCTCCACTTT.

The chain joins TRBV3-1 to TRBJ2-1, with 8 bases that match TRBD2. The CDR3 spans 15 residues. Looked up from germline, CDR1 is LGHDT and CDR2 is YNNKEL (reference sequence). The ends lost 1 base at V and 6 bases at J; junction bases unmatched: 5. CDR3 DNA: TGTGCCAGCAGCCAAGGCGGGGGGCTTAGCAATGAGCAGTTCTTC. Residues: CASSQGGGLSNEQFF.

The table lists this clonotype with many counts. V and J are TRBV2 and TRBJ1-1; D is undetermined. This CDR3 contains 13 residues. With 6 bases removed from V and 0 bases from J, the gap between germline ends came to 8 bases. Germline V gives CDR1 SNHLY, CDR2 FYNNEI. CDR3 DNA: TGTGCCAGCAGAATACGGATGAACACTGAAGCTTTCTTT. Protein product: CASRIRMNTEAFF.

The sample holds many counts of this clonotype. The V call is TRBV6-1, the J call TRBJ1-1; tentative D call: TRBD1 (6 bases). The CDR3 sequence is 14 residues long. V lost 4 bases and J 3 bases, leaving 12 bases between the germline ends. Germline CDR1 and CDR2: MNHNS and SASEGT. CDR3 in amino acids: CASSALDSYTEAFF. The CDR3 DNA reads TGTGCCAGCAGTGCGCTGGACAGTTACACTGAAGCTTTCTTT.

This clonotype was found many times. V usage is TRBV30 and J usage is TRBJ2-7, with a weak D call TRBD2 (5 bases). The V end was cut by 2 bases, the J end by 1 base, with 9 bases between. The CDR3 has 13 residues. CDR1 GTSNPN and CDR2 SVGIG come from the germline V gene (reference sequence). CDR3 bases: TGTGCCTGGAGTTACGGGGTTTCCTACGAGCAGTACTTC. As protein: CAWSYGVSYEQYF.

The chain links TRBV2 to TRBJ1-5; TRBD1 matches 9 bases. The V gene's germline CDR1 is SNHLY and CDR2 FYNNEI. Trimming cost V 7 bases and J 7 bases; bases outside gene matches: 5. The CDR3 totals 13 residues. CDR3 sequence reads: CASNRGRSQPQHF. CDR3 DNA sequence: TGTGCCAGCAACAGGGGGCGCAGCCAGCCCCAGCATTTT.

This clonotype occurred a few times. The chain employs TRBV7-3 and TRBJ2-7; 9 bases are shared with TRBD1. The germline CDR1 and CDR2 sequences are SGHTA and FQGTGA. The CDR3 has 14 amino acids. V shed 5 bases, J shed 4 bases, and the junction held 6 bases outside the gene matches. The CDR3: CASSKDRGGYEQYF. CDR3 in DNA: TGTGCCAGCAGCAAGGACAGGGGAGGGTACGAGCAGTACTTC.

This rearrangement joins TRBV27 to TRBJ1-1; D may be TRBD1 (6 bases). CDR3 length equals 11 residues. Trimming removed 7 bases from V and 7 bases from J, with 10 bases in between. Germline-derived CDR1 and CDR2 are MNHEY and SMNVEV (reference sequence). This CDR3 reads CASTEGGEAFF. As DNA, the CDR3 is TGTGCCAGCACCGAAGGGGGTGAAGCTTTCTTT.

This clonotype was observed at least ten times. The chain joins TRBV18 to TRBJ2-1; 7 bases are a match to TRBD1. V lost 6 bases to trimming and J lost 8 bases; unmatched junction nucleotides: 4. Germline V gene sequence: CDR1 KGHSH, CDR2 LQKENI. The CDR3 totals 12 residues. CDR3 residues: CASSHRGHEQFF. CDR3 coding DNA: TGTGCCAGCTCGCACAGGGGCCATGAGCAGTTCTTC.

This clonotype was detected only a few times. Just one base apart from a much larger clone, this may be a read error. The chain couples TRBV28 to TRBJ1-1; D unclear. This CDR3 spans 14 amino acids. Germline CDR1 is MDHEN and CDR2 is SYDVKM. The CDR3 protein is CSSSFGLSNTEAFF. As DNA, the CDR3 is TGTTCCAGCAGTTTCGGACTCTCGAACACTGAAGCTTTCTTT.

This clonotype was seen more than once but under ten times. V and J are TRBV20-1 and TRBJ1-6; D may be TRBD1 (5 bases). CDR3 length equals 13 residues. Germline-derived CDR1 and CDR2 are DFQATT and SNEGSKA (reference sequence). The V end lost 0 bases, the J end lost 6 bases, and 6 bases lay between the germline ends. The CDR3 coding sequence is TGCAGTGCTAGAGACAGGGTTAATTCACCCCTCCACTTT. Translating it yields CSARDRVNSPLHF.

This chain uses TRBV29-1 with TRBJ1-5; D gene uncertain. The V end lost 7 bases, the J end lost 6 bases, and 13 bases lay between the germline ends. Germline CDR1 and CDR2: SQVTM and ANQGSEA. The CDR3 runs to 12 residues. The DNA of the CDR3 is TGCAGCGCCCTCGTTCCCGGTCAGCCCCAGCATTTT. Encoded protein: CSALVPGQPQHF. The entire variable domain, with the rest obtained from reference TRBV29-1 and TRBJ1-5, is as follows: SAVISQKPSRDICQRGTSLTIQCQVDSQVTMMFWYRQQPGQSLTLIATANQGSEATYESGFVIDKFPISRPNLTFSTLTVSNMSPEDSSIYLCSALVPGQPQHFGDGTRLSIL.

This clonotype was recorded at least ten times. The chain couples TRBV6-1 to TRBJ2-3; D is possibly TRBD1 or TRBD2 (6 bases each). The CDR3 contains 13 residues. Germline loops: CDR1 MNHNS, CDR2 SASEGT. Trimming removed 5 bases from V and 5 bases from J, with 11 bases in between. The CDR3 nucleotides read TGTGCCAGCAGTATACAGGGAGGAGATACGCAGTATTTT. Amino acid sequence: CASSIQGGDTQYF.

There are many counts of this clonotype. CDR3 sequence: CATASTGTETQYF. CDR3 bases: TGTGCCACCGCGTCGACAGGGACGGAGACCCAGTACTTC. The chain recombines TRBV10-3 with TRBJ2-5; the match to TRBD1 covers 7 bases. Germline V gene sequence: CDR1 ENHRY, CDR2 SYGVKD. The junction had 10 bases not matched to a gene; V was cut back by 10 bases and J by 5 bases. This CDR3 region has 13 residues.